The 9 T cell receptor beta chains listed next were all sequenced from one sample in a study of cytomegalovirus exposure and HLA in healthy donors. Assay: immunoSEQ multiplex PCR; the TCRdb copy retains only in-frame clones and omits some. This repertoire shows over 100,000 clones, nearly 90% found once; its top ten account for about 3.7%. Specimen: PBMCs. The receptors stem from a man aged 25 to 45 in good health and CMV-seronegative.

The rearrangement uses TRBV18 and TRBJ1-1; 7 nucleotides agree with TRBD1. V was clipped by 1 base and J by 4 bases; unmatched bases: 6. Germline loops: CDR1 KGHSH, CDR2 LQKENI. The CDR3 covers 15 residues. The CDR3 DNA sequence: TGTGCCAGCTCACCACGCACAGGGGTTGGCACTGAAGCTTTCTTT. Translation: CASSPRTGVGTEAFF.

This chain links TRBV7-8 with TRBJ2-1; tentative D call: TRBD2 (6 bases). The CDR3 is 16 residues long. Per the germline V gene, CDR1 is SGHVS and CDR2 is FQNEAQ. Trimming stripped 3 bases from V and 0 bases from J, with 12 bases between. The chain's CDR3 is CASSFRAGSSYNEQFF. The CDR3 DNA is TGTGCCAGCAGCTTCCGGGCGGGGAGCTCCTACAATGAGCAGTTCTTC.

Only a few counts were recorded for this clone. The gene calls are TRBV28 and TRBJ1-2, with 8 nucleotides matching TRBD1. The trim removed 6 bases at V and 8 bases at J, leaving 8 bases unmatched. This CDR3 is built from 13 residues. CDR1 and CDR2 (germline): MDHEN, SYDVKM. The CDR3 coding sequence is TGTGCCAGCAGCTTCAGGGGGCTTAGGGGCTACACCTTC. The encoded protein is CASSFRGLRGYTF.

CDR3 coding DNA: TGTGCCAGCAGCCTCCGGGGGGCGGCCTACAATGAGCAGTTCTTC. Its protein product is CASSLRGAAYNEQFF. The chain employs TRBV27 and TRBJ2-1, with D perhaps matching TRBD2 (7 bases). Germline V gives CDR1 MNHEY, CDR2 SMNVEV (reference sequence). The V end lost 6 bases, the J end lost 2 bases, and 14 bases lay between the germline ends. The CDR3 is made up of 15 amino acids.

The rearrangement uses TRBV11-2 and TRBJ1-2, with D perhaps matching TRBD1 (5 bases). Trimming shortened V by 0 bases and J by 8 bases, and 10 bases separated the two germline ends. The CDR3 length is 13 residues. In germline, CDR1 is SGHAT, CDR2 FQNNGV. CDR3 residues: CASSLDFRVGYTF. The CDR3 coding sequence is TGTGCCAGCAGCTTAGATTTCAGGGTCGGCTACACCTTC.

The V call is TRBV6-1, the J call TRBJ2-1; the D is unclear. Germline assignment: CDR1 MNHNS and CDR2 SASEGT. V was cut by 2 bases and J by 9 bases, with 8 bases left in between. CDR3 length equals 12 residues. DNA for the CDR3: TGTGCCAGCAGTGAATACAGTGCTGAGCAGTTCTTC. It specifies CASSEYSAEQFF.

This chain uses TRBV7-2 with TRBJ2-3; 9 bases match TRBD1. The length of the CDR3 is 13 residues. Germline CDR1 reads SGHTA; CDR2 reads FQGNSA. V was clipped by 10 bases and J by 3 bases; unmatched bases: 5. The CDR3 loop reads CATDRGRTDTQYF. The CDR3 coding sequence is TGTGCCACGGACAGGGGTAGGACAGATACGCAGTATTTT.

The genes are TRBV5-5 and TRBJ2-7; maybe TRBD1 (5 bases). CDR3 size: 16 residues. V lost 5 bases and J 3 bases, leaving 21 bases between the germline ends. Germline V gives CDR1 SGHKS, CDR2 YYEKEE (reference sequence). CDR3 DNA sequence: TGTGCCAGCAGTCCCGAATGGGGCGTAATTCGCTACGAGCAGTACTTC. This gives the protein CASSPEWGVIRYEQYF.

DNA for the CDR3: TGTGCCAGCAGTTACGACAGGGGGCTAGGGAATGAGCAGTTCTTC. This gives the protein CASSYDRGLGNEQFF. The chain carries TRBV6-5 and TRBJ2-1, with TRBD1 identical over 10 bases. The CDR3 consists of 15 residues. CDR1 MNHEY and CDR2 SVGAGI come from the germline V gene. Unmatched junction bases numbered 5, after V lost 2 bases and J lost 7 bases.